The next 25 T cell receptor beta chains were all read from a single sample in a study of cytomegalovirus exposure and HLA in healthy donors. In the PCR, 60 Vbeta and 13 Jbeta primers were used. Data came from immunoSEQ multiplex PCR; TCRdb stores just in-frame clones and leaves some out. The sample has 150,000 to 200,000 clones, around two thirds seen once. Sequences were obtained from PBMCs. The receptors derive from a man aged 40-55 years in good health and CMV-seronegative.

This chain connects TRBV9 to TRBJ2-3; possibly TRBD2 for D (5 bases). The CDR3 has 12 residues. V lost 6 bases, J lost 4 bases, and 9 bases lay in between. Germline CDR1 is SGDLS and CDR2 is YYNGEE. CDR3 nucleotide sequence: TGTGCCAGCAAATCGGAGGCAGATACGCAGTATTTT. Its translation: CASKSEADTQYF. The full variable domain, in which reference TRBV9 and TRBJ2-3 provide the parts outside the CDR3, is DSGVTQTPKHLITATGQRVTLRCSPRSGDLSVYWYQQSLDQGLQFLIQYYNGEERAKGNILERFSAQQFPDLHSELNLSSLELGDSALYFCASKSEADTQYFGPGTRLTVL.

Of note for this clone: Other DNA sequences in the same sample also yield this CDR3. The V and J genes are TRBV9 and TRBJ2-3; 7 nucleotides line up with TRBD1. Trimming cost V 0 bases and J 9 bases; bases outside gene matches: 7. The V gene's germline CDR1 is SGDLS and CDR2 YYNGEE. This CDR3 has 14 residues. The CDR3 is CASSVGTGLFTQYF. The DNA of the CDR3 is TGTGCCAGCAGCGTAGGGACAGGACTGTTCACGCAGTATTTT.

The chain is built from TRBV18 and TRBJ2-1; 10 nucleotides align to TRBD2. V dropped 3 bases and J dropped 2; count of bases not matched to a gene: 1. Per the germline V gene, CDR1 is KGHSH and CDR2 is LQKENI. CDR3 length: 15 residues. This chain's CDR3 is CASSPGLATYNEQFF. The CDR3, as DNA: TGTGCCAGCTCACCGGGACTAGCGACCTACAATGAGCAGTTCTTC.

The CDR3: CASSFLGFGSGEKLFF. CDR3 in DNA: TGTGCCAGCAGCTTTTTGGGATTTGGGAGCGGTGAAAAACTGTTTTTT. The chain uses TRBV11-2 and TRBJ1-4, with D unresolved. Germline CDR1 is SGHAT and CDR2 is FQNNGV. The CDR3 sequence is 16 residues long. V gave up 3 bases and J gave up 7 bases, with 18 bases separating them. Full variable domain (rest looked up from reference TRBV11-2 and TRBJ1-4): EAGVAQSPRYKIIEKRQSVAFWCNPISGHATLYWYQQILGQGPKLLIQFQNNGVVDDSQLPKDRFSAERLKGVDSTLKIQPAKLEDSAVYLCASSFLGFGSGEKLFFGSGTQLSVL.

The chain is built from TRBV6-6 and TRBJ1-2; 11 bases fit TRBD1. V dropped 2 bases and J dropped 8; count of bases not matched to a gene: 10. There are 16 residues in the CDR3. The germline gives CDR1 MNHNY, CDR2 SVGAGI (reference sequence). Here the CDR3 DNA reads TGTGCCAGCAGTTACGGAGTTGGGGACAGGGGGAAGGGCTACACCTTC. This sequence encodes CASSYGVGDRGKGYTF.

In this sample, this clone turned up a few times. The J gene is TRBJ2-7, the V gene TRBV9, with TRBD2 identical over 7 bases. Germline CDR1 reads SGDLS; CDR2 reads YYNGEE. This CDR3 comprises 18 residues. The V and J ends lost 0 bases and 5 bases, in that order; junction bases with no gene match: 17. CDR3 coding DNA: TGTGCCAGCAGCGTAGGATGGGGGAGGGCCAGGATTCAACACGAGCAGTACTTC. Amino acids: CASSVGWGRARIQHEQYF.

This clone was seen a handful of times. The same CDR3 is also encoded by other DNA sequences in this sample. V usage is TRBV19 and J usage is TRBJ2-7; possible D gene TRBD2, 6 bases. The germline V gene has CDR1 LNHDA and CDR2 SQIVND (reference sequence). The CDR3 spans 14 residues. V gave up 3 bases and J gave up 0 bases, with 9 bases separating them. The CDR3 sequence: CASSMVGSSYEQYF. The DNA for the CDR3 is TGTGCCAGTAGTATGGTCGGGAGCTCCTACGAGCAGTACTTC.

The chain has TRBV18 and TRBJ2-2, with a tentative D call TRBD2 (6 bases). The CDR3 extends over 14 amino acids. Germline V gene sequence: CDR1 KGHSH, CDR2 LQKENI. Between the trimmed V and J ends, which lost 6 bases and 5 bases, there was a span of 13 bases. The CDR3 DNA reads TGTGCCAGCTCTCGGGGGACGTCGACCGGGGAGCTGTTTTTT. This codes for CASSRGTSTGELFF. Full variable domain (rest looked up from reference TRBV18 and TRBJ2-2): NAGVMQNPRHLVRRRGQEARLRCSPMKGHSHVYWYRQLPEEGLKFMVYLQKENIIDESGMPKERFSAEFPKEGPSILRIQQVVRGDSAAYFCASSRGTSTGELFFGEGSRLTVL.

The rearrangement links TRBV13 to TRBJ2-1; 7 nucleotides align to TRBD2. The germline gives CDR1 PRHDT, CDR2 FYEKMQ (reference sequence). The CDR3 extends over 15 amino acids. V was pared by 9 bases and J by 8 bases, with 16 bases of the junction left unmatched. The CDR3 DNA reads as TGTGCCAGTGCCCCCATAGCGGGTGAGGGCGATGAGCAGTTCTTC. Amino acids: CASAPIAGEGDEQFF.

The genes are TRBV21-1 and TRBJ2-1; TRBD2, the D gene given by the table, was not confirmed from the DNA. TRBV21-1 has pseudogene status. The CDR3 spans 20 residues. In DNA, the CDR3 is TGTGCCAGCAGCAAGACTAGCGGGAGAGGCCGCCAATATTATTACAATGAGCAGTTCTTC. Amino acids: CASSKTSGRGRQYYYNEQFF.

This chain uses TRBV11-2 with TRBJ1-1; 8 nucleotides agree with TRBD1. The V segment lost 5 bases and the J segment 0 bases; nucleotides outside the gene matches: 11. In germline, CDR1 is SGHAT, CDR2 FQNNGV. The CDR3 runs to 17 residues. The CDR3 bases are TGTGCCAGCAGCCCCAGCCGTTACAGGGGGGTGAACACTGAAGCTTTCTTT. It specifies CASSPSRYRGVNTEAFF.

This clone was detected a few times. The CDR3 bases are TGTGCCAGCAGTTTGAAGGGGGGCACAGATACGCAGTATTTT. Translating gives CASSLKGGTDTQYF. V gene TRBV28 combines with J gene TRBJ2-3, with TRBD1 as a possible D gene (6 bases). Germline CDR1 and CDR2: MDHEN and SYDVKM. CDR3 length equals 14 residues. Trimming pared 3 bases from V and 1 base from J, leaving 8 bases between.

The chain carries TRBV28 and TRBJ2-3; 7 bases map to TRBD2. Per the germline V gene, CDR1 is MDHEN and CDR2 is SYDVKM. The CDR3 is made up of 19 amino acids. The V gene end was trimmed by 4 bases and the J gene end by 6 bases; junction bases not matched to a gene: 22. The CDR3 here is CASSSSIQNGGRYYDTQYF. The CDR3 DNA reads as TGTGCCAGCAGTTCATCCATACAAAACGGGGGGAGATACTACGATACGCAGTATTTT. Complete variable domain (other parts from reference TRBV28 and TRBJ2-3): DVKVTQSSRYLVKRTGEKVFLECVQDMDHENMFWYRQDPGLGLRLIYFSYDVKMKEKGDIPEGYSVSREKKERFSLILESASTNQTSMYLCASSSSIQNGGRYYDTQYFGPGTRLTVL.

The chain employs TRBV6-5 and TRBJ1-1; TRBD1 is a possible D gene (6 bases). CDR1 and CDR2 (germline): MNHEY, SVGAGI. The CDR3 runs 14 residues. Trimming removed 0 bases from V and 4 bases from J, with 9 bases in between. CDR3 residues: CASSYSTGTTEAFF. DNA of the CDR3: TGTGCCAGCAGTTACTCTACAGGGACCACTGAAGCTTTCTTT.

V is TRBV7-9 and J is TRBJ1-1; TRBD1 matches at 9 bases. CDR1 is SEHNR and CDR2 is FQNEAQ in the germline V gene (reference sequence). CDR3 length: 15 residues. Trimming took 5 bases from V and 4 from J; bases not matched to a gene: 8. CDR3 DNA sequence: TGTGCCAGCAGCCTGGTTCGGACAGGGGTCACTGAAGCTTTCTTT. Its protein product is CASSLVRTGVTEAFF.

The table lists this clone with a few counts. The V gene is TRBV4-2, the J gene TRBJ1-2; perhaps TRBD1 as D (5 bases). CDR1 and CDR2 (germline): LGHNA, YNFKEQ. The CDR3 contains 14 residues. V was trimmed by 0 bases and J by 11 bases, leaving 16 bases between them. The CDR3 DNA follows: TGTGCCAGCAGCCAAGATCGTAACAGGCTGGGGTACACCTTC. This translates into CASSQDRNRLGYTF.

The V and J genes are TRBV4-1 and TRBJ1-2; D possibly corresponds to TRBD1 (6 bases). The CDR3 covers 15 residues. Trimming cost V 3 bases and J 4 bases, with 15 bases left between them. Germline V lookup: CDR1 MGHRA, CDR2 YSYEKL. The CDR3 loop is CASSQGDTSIYGYTF. The CDR3, as DNA: TGCGCCAGCAGCCAGGGGGACACCTCTATCTATGGCTACACCTTC.

This clone was counted only a few times. The chain employs TRBV19 and TRBJ2-1; TRBD2 aligns across 7 bases. V was pared by 6 bases and J by 0 bases, with 5 bases of the junction left unmatched. CDR1 LNHDA and CDR2 SQIVND come from the germline V gene (reference sequence). The CDR3 extends over 15 amino acids. The CDR3 DNA is TGTGCCAGTAGAAGAGCGGGAAGCTCCTACAATGAGCAGTTCTTC. Encoded protein: CASRRAGSSYNEQFF. Full variable domain (remainder filled in from reference TRBV19 and TRBJ2-1): DGGITQSPKYLFRKEGQNVTLSCEQNLNHDAMYWYRQDPGQGLRLIYYSQIVNDFQKGDIAEGYSVSREKKESFPLTVTSAQKNPTAFYLCASRRAGSSYNEQFFGPGTRLTVL.

The V gene is TRBV28, the J gene TRBJ2-1; the match to TRBD2 covers 16 bases. V lost 6 bases, J lost 4 bases, and 9 bases stayed unmatched. Per germline, CDR1 MDHEN and CDR2 SYDVKM. This CDR3 is 18 amino acids long. The CDR3 loop is CASRGLAGGRVQYNEQFF. CDR3 DNA sequence: TGTGCCAGCAGGGGACTAGCGGGGGGGCGGGTACAATACAATGAGCAGTTCTTC.

The chain recombines TRBV29-1 with TRBJ2-5; tentative D call: TRBD2 (6 bases). The end of the DNA fits TRBJ2-7 better, so the J call may be wrong. CDR1 and CDR2 (germline): SQVTM, ANQGSEA. The CDR3 spans 12 residues. The CDR3 sequence is CSVLLASYEQYF. The CDR3 DNA follows: TGCAGCGTTCTCCTAGCGTCCTACGAGCAGTACTTC.

V and J are TRBV5-1 and TRBJ1-1; D is possibly TRBD1 (6 bases). Trimming cost V 3 bases and J 3 bases, with 15 bases left between them. Germline CDR1 reads SGHRS; CDR2 reads YFSETQ. The CDR3 sequence is 15 residues long. This CDR3 reads CASSSTRGTDTEAFF. In nucleotides, the CDR3 is TGCGCCAGCAGCTCCACCAGGGGTACGGACACTGAAGCTTTCTTT.

The rearrangement uses TRBV6-6 and TRBJ2-3; 7 bases line up with TRBD2. J gave up 2 bases and V 6 bases, and 11 bases lay outside the gene matches. The CDR3 consists of 16 residues. Germline V CDR1 and CDR2: MNHNY, SVGAGI (reference sequence). The DNA for the CDR3 is TGTGCCAGCAGACTTAAGCGGGGCGCCAACACAGATACGCAGTATTTT. Translating gives CASRLKRGANTDTQYF.

The genes are TRBV7-2 and TRBJ1-2, with 7 bases that match TRBD1. The J segment lost 4 bases and the V segment lost 1 base, leaving 3 bases of the junction unmatched. The CDR3 extends over 14 amino acids. Germline CDR1 SGHTA, CDR2 FQGNSA. The DNA for the CDR3 is TGTGCCAGCAGCTTAGGCGGGACAGTCTATGGCTACACCTTC. Translating it yields CASSLGGTVYGYTF.

The chain carries TRBV19 and TRBJ1-4, with 7 nucleotides matching TRBD1. Germline V gene sequence: CDR1 LNHDA, CDR2 SQIVND (reference sequence). Trimming at V came to 5 bases and at J to 7 bases, leaving 7 bases not matched to a gene. There are 14 residues in the CDR3. This chain's CDR3 is CASSGYRGGEKLFF. As DNA, the CDR3 is TGTGCCAGTAGTGGGTACAGGGGTGGTGAAAAACTGTTTTTT. The whole variable domain, remainder taken from reference TRBV19 and TRBJ1-4, is DGGITQSPKYLFRKEGQNVTLSCEQNLNHDAMYWYRQDPGQGLRLIYYSQIVNDFQKGDIAEGYSVSREKKESFPLTVTSAQKNPTAFYLCASSGYRGGEKLFFGSGTQLSVL.

This clone was counted between two and nine times. The genes are TRBV2 and TRBJ1-1; no clear D. Looked up from germline, CDR1 is SNHLY and CDR2 is FYNNEI. With 3 bases removed from V and 2 bases from J, the gap between germline ends came to 16 bases. The CDR3 is made up of 16 amino acids. The CDR3 sequence is CASSEGVEWANTEAFF. The DNA for the CDR3 is TGTGCCAGCAGTGAGGGAGTCGAGTGGGCTAACACTGAAGCTTTCTTT. The full variable domain, with the rest looked up from reference TRBV2 and TRBJ1-1, is EPEVTQTPSHQVTQMGQEVILRCVPISNHLYFYWYRQILGQKVEFLVSFYNNEISEKSEIFDDQFSVERPDGSNFTLKIRSTKLEDSAMYFCASSEGVEWANTEAFFGQGTRLTVV.